Given below is one T cell receptor (beta chain) in context. In the original analysis: Amplification of reference gene primers was used by the study to estimate nucleated cell counts. The method was immunoSEQ multiplex PCR; TCRdb's version includes in-frame clones alone and lacks a portion of them. That table supplies the V and J calls and clone size; D and trimming were determined from the DNA. Altogether roughly 86,000 clones are present, 80% to 85% being singletons, with the ten largest covering around 6.9%. The sample originates from a study of blood T cell repertoires in COVID-19. Study-wide background: Researchers got acute and convalescent COVID-19 samples from the United States, Italy and Spain. T cells, B-cell-depleted T cells, or PBMCs provided the cDNA or gDNA that served as material.

Sequences were obtained from peripheral blood. The TCR originated in a man in his sixties with acute or convalescent COVID-19.

CDR3 DNA: TGCGCCAGCAGCCAAGATTGGCTAGCGGGGGACAATGAGCAGTTCTTC. Translating gives CASSQDWLAGDNEQFF. This chain links TRBV4-1 with TRBJ2-1; 10 bases are a match to TRBD2. Trimming took 0 bases from V and 5 from J; bases not matched to a gene: 4. CDR1 and CDR2 (germline): MGHRA, YSYEKL. This CDR3 is 16 amino acids long.